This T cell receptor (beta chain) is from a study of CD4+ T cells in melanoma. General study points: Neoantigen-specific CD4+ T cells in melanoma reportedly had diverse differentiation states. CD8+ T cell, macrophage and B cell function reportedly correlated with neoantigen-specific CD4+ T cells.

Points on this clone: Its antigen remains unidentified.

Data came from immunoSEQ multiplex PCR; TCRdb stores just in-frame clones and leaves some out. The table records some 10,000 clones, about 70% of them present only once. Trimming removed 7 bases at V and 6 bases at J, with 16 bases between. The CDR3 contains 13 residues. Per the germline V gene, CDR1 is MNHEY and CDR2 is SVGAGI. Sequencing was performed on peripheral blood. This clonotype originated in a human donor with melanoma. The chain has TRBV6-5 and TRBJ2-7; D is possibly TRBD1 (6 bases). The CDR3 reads CASTGQLGFEQYF. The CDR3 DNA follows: TGTGCCAGCACCGGACAGTTGGGGTTCGAGCAGTACTTC.